This T cell receptor (beta chain) is from a study of CD8+ T cells in alopecia areata. Whole-study results and caveats: Compared with mice, patients displayed less clear TCR sharing, possibly for HLA-related reasons. Researchers report lesional scalp, most notably alopecia totalis/universalis, outstripped normal scalp in clonality.

The germline V gene has CDR1 MNHEY and CDR2 SMNVEV (reference sequence). V was shortened by 3 bases and J by 1 base, with 12 bases between the two germline ends. This CDR3 has 16 residues. This clone was recorded at least ten times. The antigen is unknown. The authors extracted RNA and reverse transcribed it into cDNA as the sequencing template. The method was immunoSEQ multiplex PCR; TCRdb's version includes in-frame clones alone and lacks a portion of them. This table holds over 100,000 clones, approximately 49% found once. The rearrangement joins TRBV27 to TRBJ2-2; D may be TRBD1 or TRBD2 (5 bases each). The TCR was taken from a human donor with alopecia areata. The input for sequencing was CD8+ T cells sorted from blood, taken at week 0. The DNA of the CDR3 is TGTGCCAGCAGTTTGACCCTTGGGGGGAACACCGGGGAGCTGTTTTTT. It encodes CASSLTLGGNTGELFF.